This entry features one T cell receptor (beta chain) sequence. Germline V gives CDR1 MNHEY, CDR2 SVGAGI. The length of the CDR3 is 14 residues. V was clipped by 8 bases and J by 0 bases, with 11 bases between them. The sample comes from a study of T cell responses to AZD1222 COVID-19 vaccine. Generated by immunoSEQ multiplex PCR, the TCRdb table keeps only in-frame clones and is missing some. The sample lists about 150,000 clones, 90% to 95% seen once, with approximately 1.6% in the top ten. This sequence was found in an adult who received the AZD1222 COVID-19 vaccine. This chain uses TRBV6-5 with TRBJ1-5; a weak D match, TRBD1 (6 bases). Material: peripheral blood, obtained 28 days after the second AZD1222 dose. The DNA for the CDR3 is TGTGCCAGCGTCGGACAGATTAGCAATCAGCCCCAGCATTTT. Its protein is CASVGQISNQPQHF.